The 21 T cell receptor beta chains listed next were all sequenced from one sample in a study of shared clonotypes between healthy human individuals. Sequencing was performed with immunoSEQ multiplex PCR; in TCRdb, only in-frame clones are kept and a portion is missing. The sample lists some 630,000 clones, 95% to 96% occurring once. Positively selected for CCR7, the CD45RO-negative cells used as naive CD8 cells excluded terminally differentiated effector memory CD45RA+ cells. Material: naive CD8+ T cells sorted from blood. The origin of the receptors is a woman in her twenties or thirties in good health.

The V gene is TRBV6-5, the J gene TRBJ2-7; a weak D match, TRBD2 (8 bases). Trimming shortened V by 2 bases and J by 6 bases, and 14 bases separated the two germline ends. The CDR3 length is 14 residues. CDR1 and CDR2 (germline): MNHEY, SVGAGI. The CDR3 DNA reads TGTGCCAGCAGTTACCGGGAGGGGGCCTCCGAGCAGTACTTC. Protein product: CASSYREGASEQYF.

The rearrangement links TRBV28 to TRBJ2-7; 13 bases agree with TRBD2. This CDR3 comprises 16 residues. Germline CDR1 MDHEN, CDR2 SYDVKM. Losses at the gene ends were 3 bases for V and 6 bases for J; bases not matched to a gene: 8. CDR3 coding DNA: TGTGCCAGCAGTTTTTTTGGACTAGCGGGAGAACCCGAGCAGTACTTC. Protein: CASSFFGLAGEPEQYF.

The rearrangement links TRBV11-3 to TRBJ2-5, with 7 bases lining up with TRBD1. Trimming took 1 base from V and 5 from J; bases not matched to a gene: 10. The germline CDR1 and CDR2 sequences are SGHNT and YENEEA. The CDR3 has 16 residues. The CDR3, as DNA: TGTGCCAGCAGCTTAGGGGTAGGGGGCTATGCGGAGACCCAGTACTTC. It is translated as CASSLGVGGYAETQYF.

The rearrangement joins TRBV10-2 to TRBJ2-2; the D call may be TRBD1 or TRBD2 (5 bases each). The V gene lost 8 bases and the J gene lost 7 bases, with 11 bases spanning the gap. This CDR3 comprises 12 residues. Germline lookup yields CDR1 WSHSY and CDR2 SAAADI. CDR3 coding DNA: TGCGCCAGCTCGAGGGGTGGCGGGGAGCTGTTTTTT. The encoded protein is CASSRGGGELFF.

This clone showed up just once. The V gene is TRBV10-2, the J gene TRBJ2-7; possibly TRBD1 for D (5 bases). Germline V gives CDR1 WSHSY, CDR2 SAAADI. CDR3 length: 14 amino acids. V lost 8 bases and J lost 3, with 17 bases in between. CDR3 region: CASHPAGRHYEQYF. CDR3 sequence (DNA): TGCGCCAGCCATCCGGCAGGGCGACACTACGAGCAGTACTTC.

This clone was observed once. This chain links TRBV7-8 with TRBJ2-7; D is uncertain. Germline assignment: CDR1 SGHVS and CDR2 FQNEAQ. CDR3 length: 12 amino acids. V lost 5 bases and J 3 bases, leaving 8 bases between the germline ends. The CDR3 reads CASSPTHYEQYF. Here the CDR3 DNA reads TGTGCCAGCAGCCCGACCCACTACGAGCAGTACTTC.

The rearrangement joins TRBV27 to TRBJ1-1, with TRBD1 identical over 11 bases. Trimming removed 5 bases from V and 2 bases from J; junction bases left unmatched: 4. The CDR3 is 15 amino acids. CDR1 and CDR2 from the germline V gene are MNHEY and SMNVEV (reference sequence). The CDR3 spells CASSMWTGGNTEAFF. CDR3 coding DNA: TGTGCCAGCAGTATGTGGACAGGGGGCAACACTGAAGCTTTCTTT.

The rearrangement uses TRBV29-1 and TRBJ2-7, with D possibly being TRBD1 (8 bases). The V gene's germline CDR1 is SQVTM and CDR2 ANQGSEA. V lost 5 bases and J lost 5, with 13 bases in between. This CDR3 is 12 amino acids long. CDR3 bases: TGCAGCGTTACAGGGGGGGGCCACGAGCAGTACTTC. Translated: CSVTGGGHEQYF.

V and J are TRBV13 and TRBJ2-1, with D maybe TRBD2 (6 bases). Germline CDR1 PRHDT, CDR2 FYEKMQ (reference sequence). Trimming shortened V by 6 bases and J by 10 bases, and 13 bases separated the two germline ends. The CDR3 covers 12 residues. The CDR3 nucleotides are TGTGCCAGCAGTCGCTCTGGAGGGGAGCAGTTCTTC. It encodes CASSRSGGEQFF. The full variable domain, rest sourced from reference TRBV13 and TRBJ2-1, is AAGVIQSPRHLIKEKRETATLKCYPIPRHDTVYWYQQGPGQDPQFLISFYEKMQSDKGSIPDRFSAQQFSDYHSELNMSSLELGDSALYFCASSRSGGEQFFGPGTRLTVL.

This rearrangement joins TRBV28 to TRBJ1-4; the D gene is possibly TRBD1 (6 bases). There are 15 residues in the CDR3. Per germline, CDR1 MDHEN and CDR2 SYDVKM. V lost 3 bases and J lost 9, with 17 bases in between. CDR3 nucleotides: TGTGCCAGCAGTTTCACAGGGTTAGATGGGAAAAAACTGTTTTTT. Protein: CASSFTGLDGKKLFF. The full variable domain, in which reference TRBV28 and TRBJ1-4 provide the parts outside the CDR3, is DVKVTQSSRYLVKRTGEKVFLECVQDMDHENMFWYRQDPGLGLRLIYFSYDVKMKEKGDIPEGYSVSREKKERFSLILESASTNQTSMYLCASSFTGLDGKKLFFGSGTQLSVL.

The chain carries TRBV5-5 and TRBJ2-7; D is undetermined. Germline loops: CDR1 SGHKS, CDR2 YYEKEE (reference sequence). The CDR3 runs 15 residues. The V end was cut by 1 base, the J end by 0 bases, with 11 bases between. This CDR3 reads CASSLLQNPSYEQYF. Written as DNA, the CDR3 is TGTGCCAGCAGCTTGTTACAGAACCCCTCCTACGAGCAGTACTTC. Full variable domain (outside the CDR3, taken from reference TRBV5-5 and TRBJ2-7): DAGVTQSPTHLIKTRGQQVTLRCSPISGHKSVSWYQQVLGQGPQFIFQYYEKEERGRGNFPDRFSARQFPNYSSELNVNALLLGDSALYLCASSLLQNPSYEQYFGPGTRLTVT.

This rearrangement joins TRBV9 to TRBJ2-1; no firm D call. Germline V gives CDR1 SGDLS, CDR2 YYNGEE. This CDR3 contains 13 residues. V dropped 4 bases and J dropped 6 bases, with 11 bases sitting between them. DNA for the CDR3: TGTGCCAGCAGCCCACCCAGAGCCAATGAGCAGTTCTTC. It specifies CASSPPRANEQFF.

The chain couples TRBV9 to TRBJ2-5; 11 positions agree with TRBD2. From germline, CDR1 is SGDLS and CDR2 YYNGEE. This CDR3 contains 15 residues. The junction had 6 bases not matched to a gene; V was cut back by 3 bases and J by 5 bases. Written as DNA, the CDR3 is TGTGCCAGCAGCGACTTAGCGGGAGGGGACGAGACCCAGTACTTC. Translating it yields CASSDLAGGDETQYF.

This chain joins TRBV19 and TRBJ1-5, with D unresolved. Germline V gene sequence: CDR1 LNHDA, CDR2 SQIVND (reference sequence). Trimming pared 3 bases from V and 3 bases from J, leaving 12 bases between. The CDR3 runs 15 residues. In DNA, the CDR3 is TGTGCCAGTAGTATTTGGGGAACAGACAATCAGCCCCAGCATTTT. It translates to CASSIWGTDNQPQHF.

The chain uses TRBV19 and TRBJ1-6, with D unresolved. Germline V gene data show CDR1 as LNHDA and CDR2 as SQIVND (reference sequence). There are 14 residues in the CDR3. Trimming removed 8 bases at V and 11 bases at J, with 19 bases between. CDR3 sequence: CASGPPESLTPLHF. CDR3 nucleotide sequence: TGTGCCAGTGGGCCCCCAGAGAGTTTGACACCCCTCCACTTT.

The V and J genes are TRBV7-9 and TRBJ2-7, with 10 bases aligning to TRBD2. The CDR3 has 12 residues. After removal of 8 bases from V and 4 bases from J, the junction contained 2 bases not matched to a gene. Germline V gives CDR1 SEHNR, CDR2 FQNEAQ (reference sequence). The CDR3 reads CASEREGYEQYF. The DNA for the CDR3 is TGTGCCAGCGAGCGGGAGGGGTACGAGCAGTACTTC.

The gene calls are TRBV29-1 and TRBJ2-2; D is ambiguous. CDR1 and CDR2 (germline): SQVTM, ANQGSEA. Trimming pared 3 bases from V and 2 bases from J, leaving 13 bases between. CDR3 length equals 15 residues. This CDR3 is CSVETAGINTGELFF. The CDR3 DNA sequence: TGCAGCGTTGAGACGGCAGGAATAAACACCGGGGAGCTGTTTTTT.

This clone appeared once. The rearrangement links TRBV27 to TRBJ2-1; 14 bases map to TRBD2. The trim removed 3 bases at V and 8 bases at J, leaving 3 bases unmatched. CDR1 is MNHEY, CDR2 SMNVEV, per germline (reference sequence). The CDR3 runs to 15 residues. CDR3 sequence reads: CASSFGTSGSDEQFF. In DNA form, the CDR3 reads TGTGCCAGCAGTTTTGGGACTAGCGGGAGCGATGAGCAGTTCTTC.

The genes are TRBV7-8 and TRBJ2-7; a possible D gene is TRBD1 (6 bases). The CDR3 has 14 amino acids. Trimming took off 5 bases at V and 2 bases at J, with 13 bases between the two ends. Germline values: CDR1 SGHVS, CDR2 FQNEAQ. CDR3 in amino acids: CASSPGASAYEQYF. The CDR3 nucleotides are TGTGCCAGCAGCCCAGGGGCGTCGGCCTACGAGCAGTACTTC.

The chain recombines TRBV4-1 with TRBJ2-7; 8 bases are shared with TRBD1. J lost 5 bases, V lost 4 bases, and 16 bases had no gene match. Germline CDR1 and CDR2: MGHRA and YSYEKL. The CDR3 is made up of 17 amino acids. The chain's CDR3 is CASSLYPGTGLVHEQYF. In nucleotides, the CDR3 is TGCGCCAGCAGCCTTTACCCCGGGACAGGTCTCGTCCACGAGCAGTACTTC.

The gene calls are TRBV19 and TRBJ2-1, with D possibly TRBD1 on 5 matching bases. Trimming left V 0 bases short and J 7 bases short, with 10 bases between. Germline V gives CDR1 LNHDA, CDR2 SQIVND (reference sequence). The CDR3 length is 14 residues. The CDR3 reads CASSIERGWNEQFF. The CDR3 nucleotides read TGTGCCAGTAGTATAGAAAGGGGTTGGAATGAGCAGTTCTTC.